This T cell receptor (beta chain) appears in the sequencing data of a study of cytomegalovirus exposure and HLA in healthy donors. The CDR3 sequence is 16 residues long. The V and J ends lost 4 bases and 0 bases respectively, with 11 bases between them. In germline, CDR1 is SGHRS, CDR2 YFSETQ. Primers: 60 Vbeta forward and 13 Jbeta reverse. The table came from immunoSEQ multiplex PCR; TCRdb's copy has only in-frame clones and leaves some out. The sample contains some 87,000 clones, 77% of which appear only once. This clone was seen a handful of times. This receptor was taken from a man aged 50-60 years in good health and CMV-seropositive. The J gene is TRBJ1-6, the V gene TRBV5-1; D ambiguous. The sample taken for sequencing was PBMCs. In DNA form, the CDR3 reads TGCGCCAGCAGCCCGGGTGGGAGCTCCTATAATTCACCCCTCCACTTT. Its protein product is CASSPGGSSYNSPLHF.